The 8 T cell receptor beta chains below all came from one sample that was sequenced in a study of cytomegalovirus exposure and HLA in healthy donors. Primers: 60 Vbeta forward and 13 Jbeta reverse. Sequencing used immunoSEQ multiplex PCR; TCRdb keeps in-frame clones, though not all of them. The data hold approximately 160,000 clones, with roughly 80% observed a single time. Sequencing was performed on PBMCs. The receptors here all came from a young woman in good health and CMV-seronegative.

CDR3 region: CAISESGGEYGYTF. In DNA, the CDR3 is TGTGCCATCAGTGAGTCCGGGGGAGAGTATGGCTACACCTTC. The chain carries TRBV10-3 and TRBJ1-2; a weak D match, TRBD1 (5 bases). Germline loops: CDR1 ENHRY, CDR2 SYGVKD. The V end was cut by 0 bases, the J end by 5 bases, with 10 bases between. The CDR3 covers 14 residues.

This clone has a single count. Here the CDR3 DNA reads TGTGCCAGTAGTCCCTCCCGGGACAGGGGTCAGCAGTTCTTC. Residues: CASSPSRDRGQQFF. This sequence joins TRBV19 and TRBJ2-1, with 10 positions matching TRBD1. Germline CDR1 is LNHDA and CDR2 is SQIVND (reference sequence). The CDR3 loop spans 14 amino acids. With 5 bases clipped from V and 11 bases from J, the junction kept 9 bases outside the gene matches.

This chain links TRBV5-6 with TRBJ2-5, with D possibly TRBD2 on 6 matching bases. The CDR3 length is 14 residues. V was clipped by 4 bases and J by 5 bases, with 15 bases between them. Germline CDR1 reads SGHDT; CDR2 reads YYEEEE. CDR3 in amino acids: CASSPVGGRETQYF. The CDR3 nucleotides read TGTGCCAGCAGCCCCGTGGGGGGAAGGGAGACCCAGTACTTC. The whole variable domain, remainder taken from reference TRBV5-6 and TRBJ2-5, is DAGVTQSPTHLIKTRGQQVTLRCSPKSGHDTVSWYQQALGQGPQFIFQYYEEEERQRGNFPDRFSGHQFPNYSSELNVNALLLGDSALYLCASSPVGGRETQYFGPGTRLLVL.

V usage is TRBV7-8 and J usage is TRBJ1-1; 10 bases agree with TRBD1. V lost 8 bases and J lost 5; bases outside the gene matches: 11. Germline assignment: CDR1 SGHVS and CDR2 FQNEAQ. This CDR3 spans 15 amino acids. CDR3 DNA sequence: TGTGCCAGCCATAAAACCGGGACAGGGGAGACTGAAGCTTTCTTT. Residues: CASHKTGTGETEAFF.

The rearrangement uses TRBV6-1 and TRBJ2-3, with TRBD2 matching over 9 bases. With 6 bases clipped from V and 4 bases from J, the junction kept 5 bases outside the gene matches. This CDR3 comprises 14 residues. The germline CDR1 and CDR2 sequences are MNHNS and SASEGT. The CDR3 nucleotides read TGTGCCAGCAGGACCCAGCGGGAGGCAGATACGCAGTATTTT. Translation gives CASRTQREADTQYF.

The V call is TRBV6-1, the J call TRBJ2-7, with D tentatively TRBD1 (6 bases). This CDR3 is 12 amino acids long. Trimming removed 4 bases at V and 7 bases at J, with 11 bases between. CDR1 and CDR2 from the germline V gene are MNHNS and SASEGT. The CDR3 DNA follows: TGTGCCAGCAGTGGTCAGGGGCGTGAGCAGTACTTC. Amino acid sequence: CASSGQGREQYF.

On this clone: Germline and junction disagree at one end, which may indicate a read error. This chain connects TRBV28 to TRBJ2-3, with a tentative D call TRBD1 (5 bases). The germline V gene has CDR1 MDHEN and CDR2 SYDVKM. This CDR3 is built from 12 residues. The CDR3 is CASRGSTGTQYF. The CDR3 DNA follows: TGTGCCAGCAGGGGAAGCACAGGTACGCAGTATTTT.

The chain recombines TRBV5-1 with TRBJ2-1; the match to TRBD2 covers 8 bases. The ends lost 2 bases at V and 7 bases at J; junction bases unmatched: 14. The CDR3 has 17 amino acids. Germline V lookup: CDR1 SGHRS, CDR2 YFSETQ. The CDR3 DNA is TGCGCCAGCAGCTTCGGGACTAGTCGTAGGCCACCTAATGAGCAGTTCTTC. It encodes CASSFGTSRRPPNEQFF.